This paragraph covers one TCR beta chain sequence. Its specific antigen is unknown. This entry comes from a study of cytomegalovirus exposure and HLA in healthy donors (dated by TCRdb to 2017 to 2019). In the study overall: An earlier analysis of 587 of the donors reported over 250 Gb of sequence data and 117 million unique TCR beta sequences obtained from around 180 million T cells. The genetic ancestry cluster associated with self-reported Caucasian donors included around four fifths of the 398 genotyped donors. The number of donors typed differed by locus, with roughly 629-640 for A, B, C, DRB1 and DQB1, roughly 520 for DQA1, approximately 570 for DPA1, and around 450 for DPB1. Around 300 gigabases of sequencing data and some 85 million unique TCR sequences were included in an early release covering 500 to 750 HLA-typed donors. All discovery cohort repertoires had been generated on a single sequencing platform. Across approximately 400 genotyped donors of the cohort, an average of about 240,000 unique TCR beta nucleotide sequences per donor were sequenced, and roughly 18% of those sequences were non-productive. A later genetic analysis took genome-wide SNP genotypes for about 55% of the 666 donors and used that subset as a discovery cohort. A later analysis re-analyzed previously published TCR beta repertoires from roughly 690 donors and added high-resolution HLA genotyping to study TCR occurrence patterns. HLA typing included class I and class II loci at four-digit resolution. In the later analysis, no new phenotypic data were used to find candidate immune exposures; instead, reliance was placed on TCR beta sequences and their occurrence across donors. The study aimed to test whether cataloging public T cell receptors could reveal signatures of past pathogen exposure. The T cell repertoires of some 670 subjects were profiled by immunosequencing and related to cytomegalovirus serostatus. An earlier analysis of approximately 580 of the donors used high-throughput TCR beta sequencing to judge whether each TCR beta V gene segment behaved as functional or pseudogenic. Because of strong linkage in the cohort, five DR-DQ haplotypes were treated as single units for association and clustering. A separate validation cohort of roughly 130 different subjects was used in addition to the roughly 670-subject first cohort. High-throughput TCR immunosequencing, statistical association of individual TCRs with disease status, and machine learning were combined to predict cytomegalovirus infection status. Alongside the repertoire data, information on donor age, sex, ethnicity and CMV serostatus was compiled. Overall study results and their limits: When HLA alleles, especially DR and DQ, strongly co-occurred, attributing TCR associations to individual alleles was difficult. A cluster of highly shared sequence variants was judged likely to represent a technical artifact of the sequencing pipeline. Cytomegalovirus status was reported to be diagnosed by the classifier with high specificity and sensitivity in both the original and validation cohorts. Sequencing depth was assumed to be roughly uniform across donors in the presence/absence analyses, though that assumption may not hold. At a false discovery rate of 0.05, a later analysis linked approximately 18,000 TCR beta sequences to specific HLA alleles. A later analysis reported that several top co-occurrence clusters appeared linked to parvovirus B19, influenza, CMV and Epstein-Barr virus. The earlier analysis of some 560 of the donors excluded 15 to 20 rarely observed V segments, including chromosome 9 orphons, because counts were too low. According to the authors, the approach could potentially be generalized to other disease states and immunological phenotypes. In the study, around 150 TCR beta chains were listed as associated with cytomegalovirus. Because HLA typing was missing for some donors at each locus, association tests included only the typed subset. Most TCR sequences were observed very rarely across donors, whereas some public TCRs were present in many individuals. A further reported finding was that TCR beta sequences accurately predicted the HLA-A and HLA-B alleles for most subjects in the first cohort. An earlier analysis of approximately 530 of the donors showed that most TCR beta V segments appeared in productive rearrangements either about 87% or about 30% of the time, which broadly matched IMGT annotations. V-gene and J-gene trimming of TCR beta chains was associated with a missense DCLRE1C variant in a later genetic analysis, and the association was replicated in an independent cohort. In this cohort, only TCR beta chains were sequenced, and detectable features were limited by the absence of alpha or paired-chain data. Linkage disequilibrium might explain the correlated functional status among segregating V segments, but an unknown experimental factor could not be excluded. Because the 87-base-pair reads could not distinguish some IMGT-functional V segments, including TRBV6-2 and TRBV6-3, those segments were excluded. A later genetic analysis reported fewer N-insertions in productive TCRs among donors in an Asian-associated ancestry cluster than the approximately 700-donor mean. In a later analysis, the rate of TCR association differed among HLA loci, with DRB1 alleles having the most associated TCRs and HLA-C alleles having the fewest. A later analysis found that HLA-associated TCR beta chains were more clonally expanded and had lower generation probabilities than equally common non-associated chains. In a later analysis, most CMV-associated TCR beta chains were found to appear HLA-restricted, with HLA associations seemingly driven largely by CMV exposure. CMV serostatus was the only immune exposure information available for the cohort. In vitro tests confirmed that three of the cytomegalovirus-associated TCR beta chains recognize cytomegalovirus antigens.

The cohort comprised hundreds of healthy bone marrow donors. At the time of sampling, every cohort member was nominally healthy, though immune exposures that went unrecorded were likely present. The donor was CMV seropositive and belonged to the group of 250 to 350 seropositive cohort members. A peripheral blood sample was collected from each donor, and TCR beta sequencing was performed on peripheral blood mononuclear cells. Genomic DNA was extracted from the blood cell samples with the Qiagen DNeasy Blood Extraction Kit. Trimming takes 6 bases from V and 6 bases from J, and the germline ends sit 18 bases apart. CDR1 and CDR2, per the germline V gene (reference sequence), are LNHDA and SQIVND. The CDR3 runs 15 residues from the cysteine to the phenylalanine. The kept DNA is CDR3 alone, 45 bases in frame from the first base. The library was obtained by the immunoSEQ multiplex PCR assay. For the multiplex PCR, a mixture combining 60 forward primers for TCR Vbeta segments and 13 reverse primers for TCR Jbeta segments was used. A multiplex PCR assay on genomic DNA amplified the CDR3 region of rearranged TCR beta genes. Amplified TCR beta libraries were sequenced as 87-base-pair reads on the Illumina HiSeq System. In the paper's pipeline: In a later analysis, about 80 million unique TCR beta chains were counted across the 650 to 750 repertoires, and approximately 11 million of these chains were shared by at least two donors. Raw reads were error-corrected and collapsed into unique sequences by a nearest-neighbor algorithm in which closely related sequences were merged to remove PCR and sequencing errors. Alignment of CDR3 sequences to IMGT reference sequences was used to assign V, D and J gene segments. Each retained sequence needed at least a six-nucleotide match to both a V gene segment and a J gene segment. A rearrangement was called productive if the CDR3 had no stop codons and remained in frame with V and J, and every other rearrangement was called non-productive. Following IMGT convention, CDR3 was defined as the stretch from the second conserved V-encoded cysteine up to the conserved J-encoded phenylalanine. The earlier analysis of fewer than 700 of the donors excluded sequences that lacked an unambiguous match to a single V gene segment. In an earlier analysis of approximately 560 of the donors, a V segment was called functional when productive rearrangements were above 56.7%, and segregating when the standard deviation between donors exceeded 5%. A statistical classification framework was built to diagnose cytomegalovirus status from the catalog of TCR beta chain sequences. In a later analysis, TCR nucleotide sequences were compared against IMGT/GENE-DB human TR gene sequences so that V and J genes could be assigned. Using the TCRdist pipeline, a later analysis assigned CDR3 sequences along with most-parsimonious VDJ recombination scenarios. A later analysis defined each TCR beta chain by its CDR3 amino acid sequence plus V-gene family, and excluded reads lacking a unique V-gene family. A later analysis removed 450 to 600 highly shared, low-generation-probability nucleotide sequences to deal with suspected cross-contamination and a sequencing artifact. In a later analysis, a clonal expansion index was calculated for each public chain from normalized within-repertoire ranks of inferred template counts. In a later analysis, generation probabilities were computed with a VDJ recombination model fitted to out-of-frame rearrangements, and the resulting probabilities were checked against IGoR. In a later analysis, TCR-TCR, TCR-HLA and TCR-CMV co-occurrence was scored with hypergeometric tests, and a repertoire-size bias correction was applied to TCR pairs. To estimate false discovery rates, a later analysis permuted the HLA or CMV assignments 20 times. In a later analysis, co-occurring TCRs were grouped using DBSCAN, with TCRdist sequence similarity added in when clustering inside HLA-allele-positive subsets. Co-occurrence clustering excluded repertoires with fewer than 30,000 or more than 120,000 public chains, plus five with anomalous nucleotide sharing. Imported from immuneACCESS, the table was reduced by TCRdb to in-frame sequences with V and J called. These copies leave out some clones; in studies compared against another copy, an unresolved V gene accounts for under half, and the cause of the remainder is not known. V and J calls plus clone size are reproduced from that table; the DNA served to infer D and trimming. The sample's own table lists approximately 70,000 clones. The ten biggest clones cover 4.5% to 6.5% of the sample.

This receptor was taken from a woman between 40 and 50 years old in good health and CMV-seropositive. In this chain, TRBV19 is recombined with TRBJ2-4; perhaps TRBD2 is the D gene, with 5 bases matching. Sequenced: PBMCs. CDR3 sequence: CASSLWASRGNIQYF. The nucleotide sequence is given as TGTGCCAGTAGCTTATGGGCTAGCCGGGGAAACATTCAGTACTTC.